The sequence of this T cell receptor (beta chain) was determined in a study of blood T cell repertoires in COVID-19. This CDR3 has 13 amino acids. The V segment lost 8 bases and the J segment 7 bases; nucleotides outside the gene matches: 6. Looked up from germline, CDR1 is MDHEN and CDR2 is SYDVKM. Data came from immunoSEQ multiplex PCR; TCRdb stores just in-frame clones and leaves some out. The data show nearly 300,000 clones, with 89% seen just once and less than 3.5% held by the top ten. The TCR sequence derives from a woman in her forties or fifties who had been exposed to COVID-19. Source material: PBMCs or T cells enriched from blood (not recorded which). This sequence joins TRBV28 and TRBJ1-4; 8 bases align to TRBD1. CDR3 loop: CASRDRSSEKLFF. CDR3 DNA sequence: TGTGCCAGCCGGGACAGGTCAAGTGAAAAACTGTTTTTT.